The rows below give T cell receptor beta chains drawn from one sample of a study of blood T cell repertoires in COVID-19. Assay used: immunoSEQ multiplex PCR; TCRdb lists only in-frame clones, some missing. The sample shows about 26,000 clones, 80% to 95% of them seen only once. Sequencing was done on a sample of peripheral blood. Source of these receptors: a human donor in a cohort sampled during active COVID-19. CDR3s include the opening cysteine and the closing phenylalanine or tryptophan. A D gene is named only where the DNA matches it firmly. Rows may omit the clone size; those that give it use once, few, many or a size class.

abundance	d_gene	j_gene	v_gene	CDR3nt	CDR3aa
.	TRBD2	TRBJ2-4	TRBV5-1	TGCGCCAGCAGCCCGAGACTAGCGGGCAAAAACATTCAGTACTTC	CASSPRLAGKNIQYF
.	.	TRBJ1-4	TRBV7-9	TGTGCCAGCAGCTTAGTCCAGGCTAATGAAAAACTGTTTTTT	CASSLVQANEKLFF
.	.	TRBJ2-3	TRBV5-4	TGTGCCAGCAGCGAACGACTTACCACAGATACGCAGTATTTT	CASSERLTTDTQYF
.	TRBD2	TRBJ2-1	TRBV24-1	TGTGCCACCACTCACACTAGCGGGACCAACAATGAGCAGTTCTTC	CATTHTSGTNNEQFF
.	TRBD1	TRBJ2-1	TRBV5-4	TGTGCCAGCAGGGCGGACAGGGGATCCTACAATGAGCAGTTCTTC	CASRADRGSYNEQFF
.	.	TRBJ1-2	TRBV7-9	TGTGCCAGCAGCTTGCCTCGGGGGGATGGCTACACCTTC	CASSLPRGDGYTF
few	.	TRBJ1-5	TRBV5-1	TGCGCCAGCAGCTCGGGGACTGGAATTAATCAGCCCCAGCATTTT	CASSSGTGINQPQHF
.	TRBD1	TRBJ1-1	TRBV4-1	TGCGCCAGCAGCCACTTGACAGGGGGGGGCACTGAAGCTTTCTTT	CASSHLTGGGTEAFF
once	.	TRBJ1-2	TRBV2	TGTGCCAGCAGTGATCGGGGTAGGGACTATGGCTACACCTTC	CASSDRGRDYGYTF
.	TRBD1	TRBJ1-6	TRBV5-1	TGCGCCAGCAGCAGGGACAGAGGGAGCTCACCCCTCCACTTT	CASSRDRGSSPLHF
.	TRBD1	TRBJ1-6	TRBV5-4	TGTGCCAGCAGAACGGACAGGGATTCACCCCTCCACTTT	CASRTDRDSPLHF
.	.	TRBJ2-7	TRBV11-2	TGTGCCAGCAGCTTACTTCAGGCGTCCAGATCCTACGAGCAGTACTTC	CASSLLQASRSYEQYF
.	TRBD2	TRBJ2-3	TRBV10-3	TGTGCCATCTTGCGTGGACTAGCGGGAGTCGACACAGATACGCAGTATTTT	CAILRGLAGVDTDTQYF
.	TRBD2	TRBJ2-2	TRBV6-5	TGTGCCAGCAGCAGGACTAGCGGGAACACCGGGGAGCTGTTTTTT	CASSRTSGNTGELFF
.	TRBD1	TRBJ2-2	TRBV30	TGTGCCTGGAGTAAGGGACAGTTAACGGGGTTGACCGGGGAGCTGTTTTTT	CAWSKGQLTGLTGELFF
few	.	TRBJ2-3	TRBV29-1	TGCAGCGTTGCTGACAGCGCCTTCGGGGATACGCAGTATTTT	CSVADSAFGDTQYF
.	.	TRBJ1-6	TRBV5-6	TGTGCCAGCAGCCCGGACTCCCGTGCCGCTTCACCCCTCCACTTT	CASSPDSRAASPLHF
.	.	TRBJ2-1	TRBV11-1	TGTGCCAGCAGCTCCCCGGGACTTGGTTACAATGAGCAGTTCTTC	CASSSPGLGYNEQFF
.	TRBD1	TRBJ1-6	TRBV7-9	TGTGCCAGCAGCCCCGGGACAGATAATTCACCCCTCCACTTT	CASSPGTDNSPLHF
.	TRBD2	TRBJ2-5	TRBV24-1	TGTGCCACCAGTGTCGGAGGGGCTAGCGGAGAGACCCAGTACTTC	CATSVGGASGETQYF
.	.	TRBJ1-5	TRBV6-5	TGTGCCAGCAGTTTAGGGGCGAGCAATCAGCCCCAGCATTTT	CASSLGASNQPQHF
once	TRBD1	TRBJ1-2	TRBV12-3/TRBV12-4	TGTGCCAGCAGTCCCGGGACAGGGGGGTACGCCTTC	CASSPGTGGYAF